The 7 T cell receptor beta chains given below trace back to one sample, sequenced in a study of blood T cell repertoires in COVID-19. Repertoires were generated with immunoSEQ multiplex PCR, while TCRdb's copy carries only in-frame clones and drops some. The repertoire includes 120,000 or so clones, approximately 81% of them detected once, and around a third sits in the top ten. The specimen was peripheral blood. The receptors were gathered from a man aged 35 to 55 with active or convalescent COVID-19.

The CDR3 region is CASSESGRSYEQYF. CDR3 nucleotides: TGTGCCAGCAGTGAATCGGGGAGGAGCTACGAGCAGTACTTC. The chain is built from TRBV6-1 and TRBJ2-7; D may be TRBD2 (6 bases). The V gene lost 2 bases and the J gene lost 3 bases, with 11 bases spanning the gap. Germline V CDR1 and CDR2: MNHNS, SASEGT. There are 14 residues in the CDR3.

On this clone itself: The same CDR3 arises from other DNA sequences in this sample as well. The V call is TRBV5-1, the J call TRBJ1-1, with TRBD1 as a possible D gene (6 bases). The length of the CDR3 is 13 residues. The germline CDR1 and CDR2 sequences are SGHRS and YFSETQ. The V gene lost 2 bases and the J gene lost 1 base, with 6 bases spanning the gap. CDR3 loop: CASSLQGNTEAFF. DNA of the CDR3: TGCGCCAGCAGCTTACAGGGGAACACTGAAGCTTTCTTT.

This sequence joins TRBV2 and TRBJ1-2; 8 bases are shared with TRBD1. The CDR3 has 13 residues. The junction had 7 bases not matched to a gene; V was cut back by 8 bases and J by 5 bases. Germline CDR1 reads SNHLY; CDR2 reads FYNNEI. CDR3 region: CASGQGAKYGYTF. CDR3 nucleotides: TGTGCCAGCGGGCAGGGGGCGAAGTATGGCTACACCTTC. The whole variable domain, filled in from reference TRBV2 and TRBJ1-2, reads EPEVTQTPSHQVTQMGQEVILRCVPISNHLYFYWYRQILGQKVEFLVSFYNNEISEKSEIFDDQFSVERPDGSNFTLKIRSTKLEDSAMYFCASGQGAKYGYTFGSGTRLTVV.

The rearrangement uses TRBV2 and TRBJ1-1; D not resolved. The germline V and J ends were trimmed by 6 bases and 2 bases, with 13 bases remaining between them. CDR3 length equals 14 residues. Looked up from germline, CDR1 is SNHLY and CDR2 is FYNNEI. The CDR3 DNA follows: TGTGCCAGCAGCGAACGAACAGAAAACACTGAAGCTTTCTTT. It encodes CASSERTENTEAFF.

The rearrangement links TRBV5-1 to TRBJ2-5; 10 bases match TRBD1. The length of the CDR3 is 15 residues. J gave up 3 bases and V 4 bases, and 6 bases lay outside the gene matches. In germline, CDR1 is SGHRS, CDR2 YFSETQ. The CDR3 is CASSLRGTGEETQYF. As DNA, the CDR3 is TGCGCCAGCAGCCTACGGGGGACAGGGGAAGAGACCCAGTACTTC.

This chain joins TRBV3-1 (or the pseudogene TRBV3-2) and TRBJ2-1; D is undetermined. Germline V CDR1 and CDR2: LGHDT, YNNKEL (reference sequence). This CDR3 has 13 amino acids. Trimming pared 1 base from V and 7 bases from J, leaving 8 bases between. The CDR3: CASSQARRNEQFF. CDR3 sequence (DNA): TGTGCCAGCAGCCAAGCCCGCCGGAATGAGCAGTTCTTC.

The CDR3 DNA reads as TGTGCCACCAGCAGAGCGGAGGTCGGCTACAATGAGCAGTTCTTC. Translating it yields CATSRAEVGYNEQFF. The chain couples TRBV15 to TRBJ2-1; a possible D gene is TRBD2 (5 bases). The CDR3 has 15 amino acids. Trimming left V 1 base short and J 3 bases short, with 10 bases between. Per the germline V gene, CDR1 is LNHNV and CDR2 is YYDKDF (reference sequence).